The text below deals with one T cell receptor (beta chain). What it binds is not known. The sample comes from a study of glioma-infiltrating T cells after dendritic cell vaccination. Points from the study as a whole: Patients with more pretreatment TILs had longer time to progression and survival. Few patients contributed both blood and tumor specimens.

Trimming took 3 bases from V and 4 from J, leaving 12 bases between them. CDR1 and CDR2 (germline): MGHDK, SYGVNS. CDR3 length equals 15 residues. Time point denoted: after dendritic cell vaccination, including at tumor progression/relapse. Primers: 60 V beta forward and 13 J beta reverse. The data were produced by immunoSEQ multiplex PCR, yet TCRdb's version contains in-frame clones alone and is incomplete. The sample consists of tens of thousands of clones, roughly 80% of them appearing once. The TCR was taken from a human donor with glioblastoma. This chain connects TRBV25-1 to TRBJ1-4, with no clear D. The sample was blood, taken after dendritic cell vaccination. The CDR3 region is CASSDVGSRNEKLFF. The CDR3 DNA reads TGTGCCAGCAGTGACGTGGGGAGTCGTAATGAAAAACTGTTTTTT.